Following are 17 T cell receptor beta chains from one sample sequenced in a study of T-cell reconstitution after alpha-beta-depleted transplantation in children. The TCRbeta library was prepared with unique molecular identifiers. TCRdb redid the calling of the PCR reads with MiXCR, one entry per CDR3 protein. The sample lists 250,000 to 400,000 distinct CDR3 sequences; around 25% were seen once. Sequences were derived from PBMCs, mostly from graft donor cells, sampled 180 days after TCRalphabeta/CD19-depleted stem cell transplant. The receptors stem from a male patient aged 10-17 years who had a stem cell transplant for acute lymphoblastic leukemia, so the T cells may come from the graft donor.

The chain couples TRBV12-3 or TRBV12-4 to TRBJ1-6; D is unresolved. V lost 3 bases and J 6 bases, leaving 3 bases between the germline ends. This CDR3 has 12 residues. The CDR3 nucleotides read TGTGCCAGCAGTTTGGGTAATTCACCCCTCCACTTT. It encodes CASSLGNSPLHF.

The rearrangement uses TRBV13 and TRBJ2-2, with a weak D call TRBD2 (5 bases). CDR3 length: 15 residues. CDR1 and CDR2 from the germline V gene are PRHDT and FYEKMQ (reference sequence). Trimming left V 5 bases short and J 5 bases short, with 15 bases between. CDR3 sequence: CASSLEGARTGELFF. CDR3 coding DNA: TGTGCCAGCAGCCTAGAGGGAGCTCGGACCGGGGAGCTGTTTTTT.

This clonotype was detected a few times. J is TRBJ1-6 and V is TRBV6-1; D gene unclear. The germline V gene has CDR1 MNHNS and CDR2 SASEGT. The CDR3 length is 11 residues. DNA for the CDR3: TGTGCTTCGCTGGATAATTCACCCCTCCACTTT. This codes for CASLDNSPLHF.

The chain joins TRBV20-1 to TRBJ1-2; tentative D call: TRBD1 (6 bases). CDR3 length equals 13 residues. CDR1 and CDR2 (germline): DFQATT, SNEGSKA (reference sequence). V was clipped by 1 base and J by 3 bases, with 9 bases between them. The CDR3: CSARAGAYYGYTF. CDR3 coding DNA: TGCAGTGCTAGAGCGGGGGCTTACTATGGCTACACCTTC.

The gene calls are TRBV19 and TRBJ2-5; TRBD1 or TRBD2 may be the D gene (5 bases each). Germline V lookup: CDR1 LNHDA, CDR2 SQIVND (reference sequence). CDR3 length: 15 amino acids. With 6 bases removed from V and 5 bases from J, the gap between germline ends came to 19 bases. The CDR3 region has the DNA TGTGCCAGTAGCCCCCCGGGCGTCGGGGCGGAGACCCAGTACTTC. It is translated as CASSPPGVGAETQYF.

The chain has TRBV6-5 and TRBJ2-7; 12 bases line up with TRBD2. V dropped 0 bases and J dropped 2; count of bases not matched to a gene: 8. This CDR3 is built from 18 residues. Germline V gene data show CDR1 as MNHEY and CDR2 as SVGAGI. This CDR3 reads CASSYSTLAGGPTYEQYF. DNA of the CDR3: TGTGCCAGCAGTTACTCGACGCTAGCGGGAGGGCCCACCTACGAGCAGTACTTC.

This chain links TRBV5-1 with TRBJ2-7, with TRBD2 matching over 10 bases. V shed 6 bases, J shed 0 bases, and the junction held 6 bases outside the gene matches. Germline V gene lookup returns CDR1 SGHRS and CDR2 YFSETQ. This CDR3 has 15 amino acids. The CDR3 DNA sequence: TGCGCCAGCAAGCGTACTAGCGGGACCTCCTACGAGCAGTACTTC. Its protein is CASKRTSGTSYEQYF.

The chain employs TRBV6-1 and TRBJ1-6; a possible D gene is TRBD1 (6 bases). Trimming removed 4 bases from V and 0 bases from J, with 10 bases in between. Per germline, CDR1 MNHNS and CDR2 SASEGT. The CDR3 runs to 16 residues. CDR3 DNA: TGTGCCAGCAGTGGCGGACAGAGCTCCTATAATTCACCCCTCCACTTT. This encodes CASSGGQSSYNSPLHF.

This chain links TRBV3-1 with TRBJ2-2, with 11 bases aligning to TRBD2. V lost 5 bases and J lost 6; bases outside the gene matches: 2. The germline gives CDR1 LGHDT, CDR2 YNNKEL (reference sequence). The CDR3 runs 14 residues. DNA of the CDR3: TGTGCCAGCAGCGTTAGCGGGAGGGCCGGGGAGCTGTTTTTT. Its protein is CASSVSGRAGELFF.

The rearrangement uses TRBV5-1 and TRBJ2-7; the match to TRBD2 covers 11 bases. The CDR3 consists of 20 residues. Germline values: CDR1 SGHRS, CDR2 YFSETQ. V shed 3 bases, J shed 4 bases, and the junction held 21 bases outside the gene matches. The CDR3 DNA follows: TGCGCCAGCAGCTCCCCGCGCAGGACTAGCGGGCCCTCCGATGCGTACGAGCAGTACTTC. Its translation: CASSSPRRTSGPSDAYEQYF.

The gene calls are TRBV11-2 and TRBJ2-2; 11 positions match TRBD2. The V gene end was trimmed by 6 bases and the J gene end by 5 bases; junction bases not matched to a gene: 8. Germline CDR1 SGHAT, CDR2 FQNNGV. The CDR3 sequence is 16 residues long. The CDR3 DNA follows: TGTGCCAGCAGACCCATAGCGGGAGGGCAGACCGGGGAGCTGTTTTTT. Translating it yields CASRPIAGGQTGELFF.

This clonotype was counted only a few times. The chain is built from TRBV24-1 and TRBJ2-2; D not resolved. The CDR3 loop spans 15 amino acids. Looked up from germline, CDR1 is KGHDR and CDR2 is SFDVKD. V was clipped by 2 bases and J by 1 base, with 7 bases between them. The CDR3, as DNA: TGTGCCACCAGTGATTGGGCAGGGAACACCGGGGAGCTGTTTTTT. Protein product: CATSDWAGNTGELFF.

This clonotype has only a few counts. The chain links TRBV5-1 to TRBJ2-7; D gene uncertain. The CDR3 runs 14 residues. The germline V gene has CDR1 SGHRS and CDR2 YFSETQ. The germline V and J ends were trimmed by 0 bases and 3 bases, with 10 bases remaining between them. The CDR3 here is CASSLVPTGYEQYF. The CDR3 nucleotides read TGCGCCAGCAGCTTGGTTCCAACCGGCTACGAGCAGTACTTC. The variable domain in full, completed from reference TRBV5-1 and TRBJ2-7, reads KAGVTQTPRYLIKTRGQQVTLSCSPISGHRSVSWYQQTPGQGLQFLFEYFSETQRNKGNFPGRFSGRQFSNSRSEMNVSTLELGDSALYLCASSLVPTGYEQYFGPGTRLTVT.

This clonotype was recorded once. The rearrangement links TRBV29-1 to TRBJ1-5; D gene unclear. V was shortened by 4 bases and J by 5 bases, with 12 bases between the two germline ends. Germline lookup yields CDR1 SQVTM and CDR2 ANQGSEA. This CDR3 region has 13 residues. The CDR3 sequence: CSVGPTEYQPQHF. The DNA for the CDR3 is TGCAGCGTTGGTCCGACTGAATATCAGCCCCAGCATTTT. The full variable domain, with the rest looked up from reference TRBV29-1 and TRBJ1-5, is SAVISQKPSRDICQRGTSLTIQCQVDSQVTMMFWYRQQPGQSLTLIATANQGSEATYESGFVIDKFPISRPNLTFSTLTVSNMSPEDSSIYLCSVGPTEYQPQHFGDGTRLSIL.

The chain joins TRBV18 to TRBJ1-4, with D maybe TRBD1 (5 bases). This CDR3 region has 13 residues. The V end was cut by 10 bases, the J end by 7 bases, with 16 bases between. Germline V gene lookup returns CDR1 KGHSH and CDR2 LQKENI. Written as DNA, the CDR3 is TGTGCCACCTCTATCCAGGGAATTGAAAAACTGTTTTTT. This gives the protein CATSIQGIEKLFF. The full variable domain, in which reference TRBV18 and TRBJ1-4 provide the parts outside the CDR3, is NAGVMQNPRHLVRRRGQEARLRCSPMKGHSHVYWYRQLPEEGLKFMVYLQKENIIDESGMPKERFSAEFPKEGPSILRIQQVVRGDSAAYFCATSIQGIEKLFFGSGTQLSVL.

The chain couples TRBV9 to TRBJ2-7; 9 bases are shared with TRBD2. Germline loops: CDR1 SGDLS, CDR2 YYNGEE. Trimming at V came to 6 bases and at J to 5 bases, leaving 18 bases not matched to a gene. This CDR3 contains 17 residues. CDR3 nucleotide sequence: TGTGCCAGCACCCCCCGGGCCTTTACGCGGGAGGGCCACGAGCAGTACTTC. It yields the protein CASTPRAFTREGHEQYF.

The rearrangement uses TRBV6-5 and TRBJ1-2; tentative D call: TRBD1 (6 bases). Per the germline V gene, CDR1 is MNHEY and CDR2 is SVGAGI. The CDR3 totals 13 residues. Trimming shortened V by 3 bases and J by 6 bases, and 11 bases separated the two germline ends. CDR3 in amino acids: CASSYMRGDGYTF. CDR3 nucleotides: TGTGCCAGCAGTTATATGAGGGGGGATGGCTACACCTTC.